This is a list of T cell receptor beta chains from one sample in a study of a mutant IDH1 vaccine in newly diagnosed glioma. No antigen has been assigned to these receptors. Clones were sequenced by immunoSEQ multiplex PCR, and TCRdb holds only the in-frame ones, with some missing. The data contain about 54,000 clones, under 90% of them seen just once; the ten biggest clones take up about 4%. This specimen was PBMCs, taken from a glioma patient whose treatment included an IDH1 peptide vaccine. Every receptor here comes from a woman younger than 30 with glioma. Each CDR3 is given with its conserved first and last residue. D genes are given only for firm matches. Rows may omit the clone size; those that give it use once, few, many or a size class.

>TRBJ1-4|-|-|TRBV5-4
CASSLGGTRTNEKLFF
TGTGCCAGCAGCTTGGGAGGGACAAGGACTAATGAAAAACTGTTTTTT
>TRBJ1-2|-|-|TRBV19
CASSLFGQTNYGYTF
TGTGCCAGTAGTCTGTTTGGACAGACTAACTATGGCTACACCTTC
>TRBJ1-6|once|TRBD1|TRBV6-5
CASSRRTGTNSPLHF
TGTGCCAGCAGTAGACGGACAGGGACGAATTCACCCCTCCACTTT
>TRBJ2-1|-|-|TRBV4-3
CASSQDPNSALKDNEQFF
TGCGCCAGCAGCCAAGATCCGAATAGCGCACTGAAAGACAATGAGCAGTTCTTC
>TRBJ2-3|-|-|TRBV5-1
CASSPGDRDTDTQYF
TGCGCCAGCAGCCCAGGGGACCGAGATACAGATACGCAGTATTTT
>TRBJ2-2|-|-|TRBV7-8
CASGRGRTGELFF
TGTGCCAGCGGGAGGGGGAGGACCGGGGAGCTGTTTTTT
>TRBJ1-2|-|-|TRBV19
CASSIERGGTAYGYTF
TGTGCCAGTAGTATAGAACGAGGCGGGACGGCTTATGGCTACACCTTC
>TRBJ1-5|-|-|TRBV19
CASSVDMGQPQHF
TGTGCCAGTAGTGTAGACATGGGGCAGCCCCAGCATTTT
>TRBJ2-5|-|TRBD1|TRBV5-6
CASSRQGRETQYF
TGTGCCAGCAGCCGACAGGGGCGGGAGACCCAGTACTTC
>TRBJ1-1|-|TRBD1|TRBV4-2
CASSPRQGTELPEAFF
TGTGCCAGCAGCCCGAGACAGGGGACAGAATTACCTGAAGCTTTCTTT
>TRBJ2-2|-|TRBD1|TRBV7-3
CASSLRQGGTGELFF
TGTGCCAGCAGCCTTCGACAGGGGGGGACCGGGGAGCTGTTTTTT
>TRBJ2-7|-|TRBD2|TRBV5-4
CASSLDPVAGASEQYF
TGTGCCAGCAGCTTGGATCCCGTAGCGGGAGCTTCCGAGCAGTACTTC
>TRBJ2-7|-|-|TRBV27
CASSSRGAWYEQYF
TGTGCCAGCAGTTCCCGGGGGGCCTGGTACGAGCAGTACTTC
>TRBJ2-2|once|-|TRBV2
CAGSRGTNTGELFF
TGTGCCGGCTCCCGCGGGACAAACACCGGGGAGCTGTTTTTT
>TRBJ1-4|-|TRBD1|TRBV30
CAWRVGQRNEKLFF
TGTGCCTGGAGGGTGGGACAGCGAAATGAAAAACTGTTTTTT
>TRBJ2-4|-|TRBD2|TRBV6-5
CASRRTSGLWDIQYF
TGTGCCAGCAGACGGACTAGCGGGTTGTGGGACATTCAGTACTTC
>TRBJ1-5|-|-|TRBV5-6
CASSSDGFNQPQHF
TGTGCCAGCAGTTCAGACGGCTTCAATCAGCCCCAGCATTTT
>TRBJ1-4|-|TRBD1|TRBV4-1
CASSQLSGTVNEKLFF
TGCGCCAGCAGCCAGTTGTCCGGGACAGTTAATGAAAAACTGTTTTTT
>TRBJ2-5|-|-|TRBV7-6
CASSLSVSARQETQYF
TGTGCCAGCAGCTTAAGCGTGTCAGCGCGCCAAGAGACCCAGTACTTC
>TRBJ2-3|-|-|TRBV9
CASSASPLADTQYF
TGTGCCAGCAGCGCATCCCCCCTTGCAGATACGCAGTATTTT
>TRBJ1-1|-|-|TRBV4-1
CASNLVGGVNTEAFF
TGCGCCAGCAACTTGGTTGGGGGCGTGAACACTGAAGCTTTCTTT
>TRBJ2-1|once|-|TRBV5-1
CASSATGTSYNEQFF
TGCGCCAGCAGTGCTACAGGAACCTCCTACAATGAGCAGTTCTTC
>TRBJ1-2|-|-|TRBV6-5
CASSYGGGYTF
TGTGCCAGCAGTTACGGTGGGGGCTACACCTTC
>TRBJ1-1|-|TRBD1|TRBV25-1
CASSEWDRGRLVTEAFF
TGTGCCAGCAGTGAATGGGACAGGGGGCGTTTGGTCACTGAAGCTTTCTTT
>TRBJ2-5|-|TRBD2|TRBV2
CASSEGSGRFQETQYF
TGTGCCAGCAGTGAAGGCAGCGGGAGGTTCCAAGAGACCCAGTACTTC
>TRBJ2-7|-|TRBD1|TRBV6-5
CASSPRQGTSYEQYF
TGTGCCAGCAGTCCGAGACAGGGGACATCCTACGAGCAGTACTTC
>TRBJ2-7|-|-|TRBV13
CASGQSSYEQYF
TGTGCCAGCGGGCAGAGCTCCTACGAGCAGTACTTC
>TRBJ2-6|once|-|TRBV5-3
CARTRQANVLTF
TGTGCCAGAACCAGACAGGCCAACGTCCTGACTTTC
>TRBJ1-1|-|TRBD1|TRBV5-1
CASSLQGASTEAFF
TGCGCCAGCAGCTTGCAGGGGGCGAGTACTGAAGCTTTCTTT
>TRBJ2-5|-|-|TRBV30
CAWSVRGGKEYF
TGTGCCTGGAGTGTACGGGGCGGGAAGGAGTACTTC
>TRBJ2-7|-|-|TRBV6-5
CASSSPSTAGEQYF
TGTGCCAGCAGTTCCCCGTCTACTGCCGGCGAGCAGTACTTC
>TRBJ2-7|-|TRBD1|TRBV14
CASSPDGGQGLREQYF
TGTGCCAGCAGCCCCGATGGGGGACAGGGTCTTCGCGAGCAGTACTTC
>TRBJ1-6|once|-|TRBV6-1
CASRERQPYNSPLHF
TGTGCCAGCAGGGAACGACAGCCCTATAATTCACCCCTCCACTTT
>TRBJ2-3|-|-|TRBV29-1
CSASTGGRTDTQYF
TGCAGCGCATCGACAGGAGGGCGTACAGATACGCAGTATTTT
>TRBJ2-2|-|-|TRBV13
CASSLWGGEANTGELFF
TGTGCCAGCAGCTTATGGGGCGGGGAAGCGAACACCGGGGAGCTGTTTTTT
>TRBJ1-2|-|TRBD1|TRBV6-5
CASTETGQGLYGYTF
TGTGCCAGCACCGAAACGGGACAGGGTCTCTATGGCTACACCTTC
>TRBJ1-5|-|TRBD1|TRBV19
CASSARGTALHNQPQHF
TGTGCCAGTAGTGCACGGGGGACAGCTCTTCACAATCAGCCCCAGCATTTT
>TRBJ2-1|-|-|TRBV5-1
CASSFDGGNEQFF
TGCGCCAGCAGCTTCGACGGAGGAAATGAGCAGTTCTTC
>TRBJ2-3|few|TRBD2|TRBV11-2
CASSEGTSGRDTQYF
TGTGCCAGCAGCGAAGGGACTAGCGGGAGAGATACGCAGTATTTT
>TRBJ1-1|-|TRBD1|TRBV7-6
CASSLLAGQGGTEAFF
TGTGCCAGCAGCTTGTTGGCGGGACAGGGGGGGACTGAAGCTTTCTTT
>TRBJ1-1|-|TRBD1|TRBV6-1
CASSEEEGKGAPEAFF
TGTGCCAGCAGTGAAGAAGAGGGGAAGGGGGCCCCAGAAGCTTTCTTT
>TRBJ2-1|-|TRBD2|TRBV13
CASSLAAGGPNEQFF
TGTGCCAGCAGCTTAGCAGCGGGGGGGCCTAATGAGCAGTTCTTC
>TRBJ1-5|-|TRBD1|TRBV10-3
CATRDRGSNQPQHF
TGTGCCACCAGGGACAGGGGAAGCAATCAGCCCCAGCATTTT
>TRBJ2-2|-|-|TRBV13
CASSLDGELFF
TGTGCCAGCAGCTTAGACGGGGAGCTGTTTTTT
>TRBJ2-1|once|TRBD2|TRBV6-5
CASSFSTSAPQDEQFF
TGTGCCAGCAGTTTTTCGACTAGCGCCCCTCAGGATGAGCAGTTCTTC
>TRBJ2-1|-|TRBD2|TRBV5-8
CASSLGTSGKWNEQFF
TGTGCCAGCAGTCTGGGGACTAGCGGGAAATGGAATGAGCAGTTCTTC
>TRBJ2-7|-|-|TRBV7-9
CASSSPMRGRRTYEQYF
TGTGCCAGCAGCTCACCGATGAGAGGACGGCGAACCTACGAGCAGTACTTC
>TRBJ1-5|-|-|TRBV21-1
CASSKAPGQGANQPQHF
TGTGCCAGCAGCAAAGCACCGGGACAAGGGGCGAATCAGCCCCAGCATTTT
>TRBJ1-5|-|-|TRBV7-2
CASSLSPHSNQPQHF
TGTGCCAGCAGCTTGAGCCCTCATAGCAATCAGCCCCAGCATTTT
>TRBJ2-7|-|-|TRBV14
CASSQDSVWGEYEQYF
TGTGCCAGCAGCCAAGATTCTGTATGGGGGGAGTACGAGCAGTACTTC
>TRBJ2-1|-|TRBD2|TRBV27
CASSLGTSGHYNEQFF
TGTGCCAGCAGTTTGGGGACTAGCGGGCACTACAATGAGCAGTTCTTC
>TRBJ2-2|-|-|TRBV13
CASSLGLLPPPGELFF
TGTGCCAGCAGCTTAGGCCTACTCCCTCCCCCGGGGGAGCTGTTTTTT
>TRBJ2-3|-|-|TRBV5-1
CASSAERRQSTDTQYF
TGCGCCAGCAGCGCGGAGAGGCGCCAAAGCACAGATACGCAGTATTTT
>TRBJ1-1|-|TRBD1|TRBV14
CASSRDRGNTEAFF
TGTGCCAGCAGCCGGGACAGGGGAAACACTGAAGCTTTCTTT